The clone carrying this T cell receptor (beta chain) was detected many times. A much larger clone differs from this one at a single base, so this may be a read error. Other nucleotide sequences from this sample produce the same CDR3. Per the germline V gene, CDR1 is SGHRS and CDR2 is YFSETQ. The CDR3 consists of 13 residues. Through MiXCR, TCRdb re-clonotyped the PCR reads. The profile shows more than 40,000 clones, more than 25% of them singletons. This record comes from a study of metastatic and nonmetastatic thyroid tumors. Study-level information: Thyroid patients, malignant and benign, had repertoires compared across blood and tumor or nodule tissue.

No patient had received any treatment before thyroid surgery. Sequencing was carried out using blood. The chain has TRBV5-1 and TRBJ2-7; a weak D match, TRBD1 (5 bases). The source is a male donor with papillary thyroid cancer or a benign thyroid nodule (not recorded which). Some clones in this sample may be carry-over from other donors' samples. The CDR3 region has the DNA TGCGCCAGCAGCTTGAGTTGGGGCCGCGAGCAGCACTTC. The encoded protein is CASSLSWGREQHF.